Following are 11 T cell receptor beta chains from one sample sequenced in a study of T cell repertoires in cytomegalovirus infection (dated 2019 in TCRdb). These reads were obtained on an Illumina HiSeq 1500. Using fastp at Q25 and MiXCR, TCRdb reprocessed the public reads and kept productive beta chains. Every distinct CDR3 protein forms one entry, paired with its most common genes and DNA. Counted in this sample were around 740,000 distinct CDR3 sequences; approximately 34% of them appeared once. The ten top clones hold 2.8% of the sample. The source material was PBMCs. The receptors shown here come from a human donor in good health (CMV status not recorded). Some clones in this sample may be carry-over from other donors' samples.

This chain uses TRBV28 with TRBJ2-1; TRBD2 aligns across 12 bases. This CDR3 spans 15 amino acids. After removal of 6 bases from V and 3 bases from J, the junction contained 3 bases not matched to a gene. The germline V gene has CDR1 MDHEN and CDR2 SYDVKM. The CDR3 reads CASRLAGGNYNEQFF. CDR3 nucleotides: TGTGCCAGCAGACTAGCGGGGGGCAACTACAATGAGCAGTTCTTC.

CDR3 protein: CASSLRWRTQETQYF. CDR3 DNA: TGTGCCAGCAGCTTAAGGTGGAGGACCCAAGAGACCCAGTACTTC. The rearrangement uses TRBV7-2 and TRBJ2-5; D is possibly TRBD2 (5 bases). The CDR3 has 15 residues. V was pared by 2 bases and J by 1 base, with 11 bases between. Germline lookup yields CDR1 SGHTA and CDR2 FQGNSA. The complete variable domain, with remaining parts taken from reference TRBV7-2 and TRBJ2-5, reads GAGVSQSPSNKVTEKGKDVELRCDPISGHTALYWYRQSLGQGLEFLIYFQGNSAPDKSGLPSDRFSAERTGGSVSTLTIQRTQQEDSAVYLCASSLRWRTQETQYFGPGTRLLVL.

This clonotype was seen more than once but under ten times. The chain joins TRBV3-1 to TRBJ2-3, with 9 bases that match TRBD2. The CDR3 runs 17 residues. Looked up from germline, CDR1 is LGHDT and CDR2 is YNNKEL (reference sequence). Trimming at V came to 3 bases and at J to 0 bases, leaving 7 bases not matched to a gene. The CDR3 is CASSQELAGLSTDTQYF. The CDR3 coding sequence is TGTGCCAGCAGCCAGGAGCTAGCGGGGCTTAGCACAGATACGCAGTATTTT.

V is TRBV7-9 and J is TRBJ1-4, with unresolved D. Per the germline V gene, CDR1 is SEHNR and CDR2 is FQNEAQ (reference sequence). The CDR3 length is 16 residues. The ends were cut back, 5 bases at V and 2 bases at J, with 15 bases in the middle. CDR3 DNA: TGTGCCAGCAGCCTAGGAGTCACCCTGACTAATGAAAAACTGTTTTTT. This sequence encodes CASSLGVTLTNEKLFF.

Many counts were recorded for this clonotype. J is TRBJ2-7 and V is TRBV12-3 or TRBV12-4, with 7 bases identical to TRBD2. V was clipped by 5 bases and J by 0 bases; unmatched bases: 7. The CDR3 is made up of 15 amino acids. The CDR3 region is CASSATSAISYEQYF. Written as DNA, the CDR3 is TGTGCCAGCAGTGCAACTAGCGCCATCTCCTACGAGCAGTACTTC.

The gene calls are TRBV5-1 and TRBJ2-5, with D unresolved. This CDR3 is 13 amino acids long. Per the germline V gene, CDR1 is SGHRS and CDR2 is YFSETQ. V was cut by 2 bases and J by 0 bases, with 5 bases left in between. CDR3 sequence reads: CASSFTHQETQYF. For the CDR3, the DNA is TGCGCCAGCAGCTTCACCCACCAAGAGACCCAGTACTTC.

The chain carries TRBV6-1 and TRBJ2-7; maybe TRBD2 (5 bases). Between the trimmed V and J ends, which lost 2 bases and 2 bases, there was a span of 16 bases. Germline V gene sequence: CDR1 MNHNS, CDR2 SASEGT. The CDR3 totals 16 residues. CDR3 nucleotides: TGTGCCAGCAGTGAAAAAGGACTCATTCAGACCTACGAGCAGTACTTC. As protein: CASSEKGLIQTYEQYF.

The rearrangement uses TRBV12-3 or TRBV12-4 and TRBJ1-1, with TRBD1 identical over 8 bases. With 3 bases clipped from V and 7 bases from J, the junction kept 4 bases outside the gene matches. The CDR3 spans 13 residues. The CDR3 DNA reads TGTGCCAGCAGTTTGCGACAGGGGCATGAAGCTTTCTTT. This gives the protein CASSLRQGHEAFF.

This clonotype has only a few counts. A much bigger clone sits one base away, suggesting this may be a read error. The chain carries TRBV6-1 and TRBJ1-1; D unresolved. CDR3 length: 13 residues. Trimming took off 5 bases at V and 3 bases at J, with 10 bases between the two ends. Germline CDR1 and CDR2: MNHNS and SASEGT. The CDR3, as DNA: TGTGCCAGCAGTTCCCCGGGGTACACTGAAGCTTTCTTT. It yields the protein CASSSPGYTEAFF.

Here the CDR3 reads CASSLSEEALNEQYF. The CDR3, as DNA: TGTGCCAGCAGCTTATCGGAGGAGGCGCTGAACGAGCAGTACTTC. The rearrangement joins TRBV7-9 to TRBJ2-7, with TRBD2 as a possible D gene (5 bases). Per the germline V gene, CDR1 is SEHNR and CDR2 is FQNEAQ (reference sequence). Trimming shortened V by 2 bases and J by 5 bases, and 16 bases separated the two germline ends. This CDR3 spans 15 amino acids.

This clonotype appeared many times. The chain has TRBV5-4 and TRBJ2-1; maybe TRBD2 (6 bases). Per germline, CDR1 SGHNT and CDR2 YYREEE (reference sequence). The CDR3 loop spans 16 amino acids. The V end was cut by 4 bases, the J end by 4 bases, with 18 bases between. The CDR3 nucleotides are TGTGCCAGCAGCGGGATGGGGGGAGGTGGATACAATGAGCAGTTCTTC. This codes for CASSGMGGGGYNEQFF.